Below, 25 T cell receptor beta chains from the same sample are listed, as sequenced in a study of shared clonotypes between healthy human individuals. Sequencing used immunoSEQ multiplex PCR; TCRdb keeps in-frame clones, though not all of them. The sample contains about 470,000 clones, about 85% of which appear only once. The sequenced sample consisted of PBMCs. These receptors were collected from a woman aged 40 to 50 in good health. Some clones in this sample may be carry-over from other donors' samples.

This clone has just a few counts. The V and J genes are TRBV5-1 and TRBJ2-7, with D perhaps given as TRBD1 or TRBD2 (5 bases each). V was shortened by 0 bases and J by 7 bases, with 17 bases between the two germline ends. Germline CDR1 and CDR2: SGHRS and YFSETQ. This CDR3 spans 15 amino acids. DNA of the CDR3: TGCGCCAGCAGCTTGGGGGGGACCGCCTATGGAGAGCAGTACTTC. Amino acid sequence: CASSLGGTAYGEQYF. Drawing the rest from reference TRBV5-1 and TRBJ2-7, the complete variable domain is KAGVTQTPRYLIKTRGQQVTLSCSPISGHRSVSWYQQTPGQGLQFLFEYFSETQRNKGNFPGRFSGRQFSNSRSEMNVSTLELGDSALYLCASSLGGTAYGEQYFGPGTRLTVT.

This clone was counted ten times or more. The chain's CDR3 is CASSPGGGSTEAFF. CDR3 nucleotides: TGCGCCAGCAGCCCAGGAGGGGGGAGCACTGAAGCTTTCTTT. The V gene is TRBV5-1, the J gene TRBJ1-1; D possibly corresponds to TRBD1 (6 bases). Germline V gene sequence: CDR1 SGHRS, CDR2 YFSETQ. The V gene lost 4 bases and the J gene lost 4 bases, with 14 bases spanning the gap. There are 14 residues in the CDR3.

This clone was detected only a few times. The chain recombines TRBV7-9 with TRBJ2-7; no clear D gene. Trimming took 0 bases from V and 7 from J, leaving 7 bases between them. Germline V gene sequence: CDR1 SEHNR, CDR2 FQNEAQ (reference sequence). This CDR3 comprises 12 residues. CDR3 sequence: CASSLAAAEQYF. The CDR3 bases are TGTGCCAGCAGCTTAGCGGCCGCGGAGCAGTACTTC.

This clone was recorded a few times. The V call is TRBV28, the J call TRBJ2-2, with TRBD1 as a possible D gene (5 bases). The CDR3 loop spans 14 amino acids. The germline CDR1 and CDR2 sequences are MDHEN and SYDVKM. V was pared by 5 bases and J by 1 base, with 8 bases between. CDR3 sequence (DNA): TGTGCCAGCAGTGAAACAGGGAACACCGGGGAGCTGTTTTTT. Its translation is CASSETGNTGELFF.

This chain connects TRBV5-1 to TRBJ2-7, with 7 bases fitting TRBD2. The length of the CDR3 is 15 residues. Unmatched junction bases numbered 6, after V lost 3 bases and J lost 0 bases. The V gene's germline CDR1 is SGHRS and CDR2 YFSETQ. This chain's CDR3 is CASSSSGTTSYEQYF. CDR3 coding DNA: TGCGCCAGCAGCTCCTCCGGGACTACCTCCTACGAGCAGTACTTC. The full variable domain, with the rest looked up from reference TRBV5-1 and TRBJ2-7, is KAGVTQTPRYLIKTRGQQVTLSCSPISGHRSVSWYQQTPGQGLQFLFEYFSETQRNKGNFPGRFSGRQFSNSRSEMNVSTLELGDSALYLCASSSSGTTSYEQYFGPGTRLTVT.

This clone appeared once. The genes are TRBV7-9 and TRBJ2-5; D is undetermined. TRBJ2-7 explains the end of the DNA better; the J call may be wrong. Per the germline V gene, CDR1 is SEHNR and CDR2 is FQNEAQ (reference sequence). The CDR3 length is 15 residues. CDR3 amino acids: CASSPGPSLSYEQYF. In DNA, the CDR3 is TGTGCCAGCAGTCCCGGGCCAAGTCTATCCTACGAGCAGTACTTC.

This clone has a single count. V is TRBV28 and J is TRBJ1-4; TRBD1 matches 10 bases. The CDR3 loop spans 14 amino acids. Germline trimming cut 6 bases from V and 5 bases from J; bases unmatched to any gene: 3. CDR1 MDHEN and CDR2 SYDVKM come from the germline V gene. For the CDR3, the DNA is TGTGCCAGCAGGATGGACAGGGGGAATGAAAAACTGTTTTTT. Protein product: CASRMDRGNEKLFF.

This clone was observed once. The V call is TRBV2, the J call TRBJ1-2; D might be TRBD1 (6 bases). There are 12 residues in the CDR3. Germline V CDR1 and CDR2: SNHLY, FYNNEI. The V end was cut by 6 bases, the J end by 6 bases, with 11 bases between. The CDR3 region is CASRKAGDGYTF. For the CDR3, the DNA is TGTGCCAGCAGAAAAGCAGGGGATGGCTACACCTTC.

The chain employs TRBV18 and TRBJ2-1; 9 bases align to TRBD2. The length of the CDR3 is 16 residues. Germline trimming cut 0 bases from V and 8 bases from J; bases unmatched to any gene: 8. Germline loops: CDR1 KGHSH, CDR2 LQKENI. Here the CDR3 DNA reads TGTGCCAGCTCACCACCGGGACTAGCATTTGGGGATGAGCAGTTCTTC. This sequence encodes CASSPPGLAFGDEQFF.

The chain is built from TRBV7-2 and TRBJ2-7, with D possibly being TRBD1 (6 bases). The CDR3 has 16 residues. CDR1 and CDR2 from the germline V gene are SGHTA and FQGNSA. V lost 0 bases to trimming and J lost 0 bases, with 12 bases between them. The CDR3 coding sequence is TGTGCCAGCAGCTTAGCCGGGACACCTTACTCCTACGAGCAGTACTTC. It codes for CASSLAGTPYSYEQYF.

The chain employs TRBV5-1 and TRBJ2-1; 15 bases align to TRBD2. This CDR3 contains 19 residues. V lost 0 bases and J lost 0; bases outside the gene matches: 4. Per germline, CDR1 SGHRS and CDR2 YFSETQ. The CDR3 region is CASSLEGLAGGSSYNEQFF. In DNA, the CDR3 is TGCGCCAGCAGCTTGGAGGGACTAGCGGGAGGCAGCTCCTACAATGAGCAGTTCTTC.

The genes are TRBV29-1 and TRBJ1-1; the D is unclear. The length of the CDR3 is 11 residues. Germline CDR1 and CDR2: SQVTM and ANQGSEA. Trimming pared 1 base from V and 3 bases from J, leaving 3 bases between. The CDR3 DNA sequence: TGCAGCGTTGAAGTTGACACTGAAGCTTTCTTT. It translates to CSVEVDTEAFF.

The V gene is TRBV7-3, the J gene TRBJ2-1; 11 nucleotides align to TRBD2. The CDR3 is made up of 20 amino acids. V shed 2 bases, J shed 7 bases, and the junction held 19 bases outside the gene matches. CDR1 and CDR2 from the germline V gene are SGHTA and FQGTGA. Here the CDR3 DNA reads TGTGCCAGCAGCTTATTTGGTACGACTAGCGGGACTGGGCCTGTGAATGAGCAGTTCTTC. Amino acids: CASSLFGTTSGTGPVNEQFF.

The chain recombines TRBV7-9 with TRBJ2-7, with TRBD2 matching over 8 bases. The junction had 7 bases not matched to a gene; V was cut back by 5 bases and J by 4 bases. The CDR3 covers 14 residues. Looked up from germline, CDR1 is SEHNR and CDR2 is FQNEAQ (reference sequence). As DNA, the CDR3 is TGTGCCAGCAGCGGACCGGGACTAGGATACGAGCAGTACTTC. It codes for CASSGPGLGYEQYF.

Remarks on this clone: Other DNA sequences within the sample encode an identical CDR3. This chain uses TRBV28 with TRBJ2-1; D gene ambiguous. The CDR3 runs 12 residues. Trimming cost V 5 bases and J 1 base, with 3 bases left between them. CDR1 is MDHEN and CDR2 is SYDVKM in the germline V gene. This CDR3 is CASSLSYNEQFF. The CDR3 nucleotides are TGTGCCAGCAGTCTTTCCTACAATGAGCAGTTCTTC. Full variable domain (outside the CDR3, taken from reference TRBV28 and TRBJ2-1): DVKVTQSSRYLVKRTGEKVFLECVQDMDHENMFWYRQDPGLGLRLIYFSYDVKMKEKGDIPEGYSVSREKKERFSLILESASTNQTSMYLCASSLSYNEQFFGPGTRLTVL.

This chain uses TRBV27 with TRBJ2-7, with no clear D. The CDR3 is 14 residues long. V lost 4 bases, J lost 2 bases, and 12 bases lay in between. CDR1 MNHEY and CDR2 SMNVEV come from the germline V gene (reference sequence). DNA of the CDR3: TGTGCCAGCAGTTCCGTCAGCCGGACCTACGAGCAGTACTTC. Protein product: CASSSVSRTYEQYF.

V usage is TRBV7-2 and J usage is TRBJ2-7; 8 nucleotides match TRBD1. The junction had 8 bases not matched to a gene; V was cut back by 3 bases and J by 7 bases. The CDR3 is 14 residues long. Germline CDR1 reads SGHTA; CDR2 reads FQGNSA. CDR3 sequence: CASSFSQGAKEQYF. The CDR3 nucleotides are TGTGCCAGCAGCTTCTCCCAGGGGGCGAAAGAGCAGTACTTC.

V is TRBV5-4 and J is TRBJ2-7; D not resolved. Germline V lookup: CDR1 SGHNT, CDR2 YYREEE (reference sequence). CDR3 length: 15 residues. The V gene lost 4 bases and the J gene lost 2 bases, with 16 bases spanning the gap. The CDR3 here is CASSQQGQVTYEQYF. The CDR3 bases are TGTGCCAGCAGCCAACAAGGCCAGGTAACCTACGAGCAGTACTTC. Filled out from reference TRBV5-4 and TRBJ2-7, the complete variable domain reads ETGVTQSPTHLIKTRGQQVTLRCSSQSGHNTVSWYQQALGQGPQFIFQYYREEENGRGNFPPRFSGLQFPNYSSELNVNALELDDSALYLCASSQQGQVTYEQYFGPGTRLTVT.

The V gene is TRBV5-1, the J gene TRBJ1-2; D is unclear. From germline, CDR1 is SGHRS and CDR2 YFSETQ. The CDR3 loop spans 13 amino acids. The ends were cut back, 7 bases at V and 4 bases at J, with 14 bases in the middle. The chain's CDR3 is CASVVRKTYGYTF. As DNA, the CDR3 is TGCGCCAGCGTGGTTCGAAAGACCTATGGCTACACCTTC.

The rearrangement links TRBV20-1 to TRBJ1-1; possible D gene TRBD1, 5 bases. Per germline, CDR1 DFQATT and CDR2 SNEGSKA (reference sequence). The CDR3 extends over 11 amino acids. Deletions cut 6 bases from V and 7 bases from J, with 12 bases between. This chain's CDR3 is CSAPTDSEAFF. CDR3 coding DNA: TGCAGTGCCCCGACAGATAGTGAAGCTTTCTTT.

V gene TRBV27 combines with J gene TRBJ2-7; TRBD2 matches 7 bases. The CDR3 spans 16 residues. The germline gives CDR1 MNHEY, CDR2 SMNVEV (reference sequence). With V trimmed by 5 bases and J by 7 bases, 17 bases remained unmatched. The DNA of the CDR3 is TGTGCCAGCAGTAAAGGGGAGGGCACGTCCTCCGGGGAGCAGTACTTC. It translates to CASSKGEGTSSGEQYF.

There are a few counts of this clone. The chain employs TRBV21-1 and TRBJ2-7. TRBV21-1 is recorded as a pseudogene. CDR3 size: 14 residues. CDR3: CASSPPESAYEQYF. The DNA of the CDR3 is TGTGCCAGCAGCCCCCCAGAGTCTGCCTACGAGCAGTACTTC.

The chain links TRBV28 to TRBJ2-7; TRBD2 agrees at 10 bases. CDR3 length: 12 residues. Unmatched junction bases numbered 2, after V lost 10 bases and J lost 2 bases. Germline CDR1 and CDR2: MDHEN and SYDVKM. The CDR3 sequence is CATLAGTYEQYF. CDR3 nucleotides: TGTGCCACACTAGCGGGAACCTACGAGCAGTACTTC.

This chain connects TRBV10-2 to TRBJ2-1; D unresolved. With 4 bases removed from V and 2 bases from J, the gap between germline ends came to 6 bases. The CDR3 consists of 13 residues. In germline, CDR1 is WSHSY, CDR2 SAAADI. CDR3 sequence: CASSAQAYNEQFF. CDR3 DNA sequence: TGCGCCAGCAGTGCGCAGGCCTACAATGAGCAGTTCTTC.

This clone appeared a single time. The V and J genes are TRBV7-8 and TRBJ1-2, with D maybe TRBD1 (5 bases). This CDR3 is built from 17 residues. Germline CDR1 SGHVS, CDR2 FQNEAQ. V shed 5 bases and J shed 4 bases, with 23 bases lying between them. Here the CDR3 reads CASSPGVGEASGYGYTF. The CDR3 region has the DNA TGTGCCAGCAGCCCCGGGGTGGGGGAGGCTTCGGGCTATGGCTACACCTTC.